This entry lists 30 T cell receptor beta chains sequenced from one sample in a study of T cell responses to AZD1222 COVID-19 vaccine (dated by TCRdb to the early 2020s). The time point label, as the study defines it: about 28 days (+/-7) after the second vaccine dose. The library was produced with the immunoSEQ multiplex PCR assay. Held by TCRdb, this immuneACCESS table contains in-frame sequences only and omits some clones. Under half of the omission traces to an unresolved V gene where checked; the cause of the rest is unknown. The sample table contains about 160,000 clones; only one count was recorded for under 95% of them. The top ten constitute around 0.99% of the sample. Sequencing was performed on peripheral blood, taken 28 days after the second AZD1222 dose. The receptor set was obtained from an adult who received the AZD1222 COVID-19 vaccine.

V and J are TRBV7-6 and TRBJ2-2; either TRBD1 or TRBD2 may supply D (5 bases each). The CDR3 covers 15 residues. Germline values: CDR1 SGHVS, CDR2 FNYEAQ. The V end was cut by 5 bases, the J end by 4 bases, with 14 bases between. CDR3 nucleotide sequence: TGTGCCAGCAGCCCGATTTCGGGGCCCACCGGGGAGCTGTTTTTT. Its translation: CASSPISGPTGELFF.

CDR3 in amino acids: CASSQEGGASQETQYF. In nucleotides, the CDR3 is TGTGCCAGCAGCCAAGAGGGGGGCGCTTCCCAAGAGACCCAGTACTTC. The chain is built from TRBV3-1 (or the pseudogene TRBV3-2) and TRBJ2-5; D may match TRBD1 or TRBD2 (6 bases each). The CDR3 covers 16 residues. The V gene lost 0 bases and the J gene lost 1 base, with 12 bases spanning the gap. CDR1 LGHDT and CDR2 YNNKEL come from the germline V gene (reference sequence).

This sequence joins TRBV10-3 and TRBJ1-5; no clear D gene. The CDR3 loop spans 13 amino acids. CDR1 ENHRY and CDR2 SYGVKD come from the germline V gene. V lost 10 bases to trimming and J lost 6 bases, with 16 bases between them. The CDR3 region is CATYDKLGQPQHF. CDR3 bases: TGTGCCACGTACGACAAGCTCGGTCAGCCCCAGCATTTT.

As DNA, the CDR3 is TGTGCCACCAGAGGGCCCCGGGAGGCCAAAAACATTCAGTACTTC. This codes for CATRGPREAKNIQYF. This chain uses TRBV15 with TRBJ2-4; perhaps TRBD2 as D (6 bases). Trimming stripped 6 bases from V and 1 base from J, with 13 bases between. The CDR3 extends over 15 amino acids. The germline V gene encodes CDR1 LNHNV and CDR2 YYDKDF (reference sequence).

V gene TRBV7-9 combines with J gene TRBJ1-4, with D maybe TRBD1 (5 bases). Germline lookup yields CDR1 SEHNR and CDR2 FQNEAQ (reference sequence). The CDR3 contains 17 residues. The V gene lost 5 bases and the J gene lost 0 bases, with 16 bases spanning the gap. The chain's CDR3 is CASSPPGGTATNEKLFF. The CDR3 nucleotides are TGTGCCAGCAGCCCGCCGGGCGGGACCGCAACTAATGAAAAACTGTTTTTT.

The rearrangement uses TRBV13 and TRBJ1-1; D not certain. Trimming removed 0 bases at V and 0 bases at J, with 5 bases between. Germline values: CDR1 PRHDT, CDR2 FYEKMQ (reference sequence). The CDR3 runs to 14 residues. CDR3 residues: CASSLGAVNTEAFF. The DNA of the CDR3 is TGTGCCAGCAGCTTAGGGGCCGTGAACACTGAAGCTTTCTTT.

The chain links TRBV7-8 to TRBJ1-5; TRBD1 might be the D (5 bases). CDR3 length: 14 amino acids. Germline assignment: CDR1 SGHVS and CDR2 FQNEAQ. V lost 1 base and J lost 5, with 9 bases in between. The CDR3 nucleotides are TGTGCCAGCAGCTTAGTGGGGGAGGATCAGCCCCAGCATTTT. Translating gives CASSLVGEDQPQHF.

The CDR3 DNA is TGTGCCTGGATGTTAGGGGCTGGTGGCTACACCTTC. Translated, it gives CAWMLGAGGYTF. The chain couples TRBV30 to TRBJ1-2; D is possibly TRBD1 (5 bases). The V gene's germline CDR1 is GTSNPN and CDR2 SVGIG (reference sequence). V lost 4 bases to trimming and J lost 7 bases, with 13 bases between them. CDR3 length equals 12 residues.

The rearrangement joins TRBV6-1 to TRBJ2-1, with 12 bases fitting TRBD2. V was clipped by 2 bases and J by 7 bases; unmatched bases: 9. The CDR3 totals 17 residues. Looked up from germline, CDR1 is MNHNS and CDR2 is SASEGT. CDR3 DNA: TGTGCCAGCAGTGAATGGGCTAGCGGGGGGGTGGATAATGAGCAGTTCTTC. It translates to CASSEWASGGVDNEQFF.

The chain has TRBV10-3 and TRBJ2-1; D is unresolved. V lost 2 bases and J 8 bases, leaving 10 bases between the germline ends. CDR3 length equals 13 residues. CDR1 and CDR2 from the germline V gene are ENHRY and SYGVKD. CDR3 nucleotide sequence: TGTGCCATCAGTGAGAAGGAAAGGGATGAGCAGTTCTTC. Encoded protein: CAISEKERDEQFF.

This CDR3 reads CASSLVLTGWNEQFF. As DNA, the CDR3 is TGTGCCAGCAGCTTAGTCCTGACAGGCTGGAACGAGCAGTTCTTC. This chain connects TRBV7-2 to TRBJ2-1; D perhaps matches TRBD1 (6 bases). This CDR3 region has 15 residues. Per germline, CDR1 SGHTA and CDR2 FQGNSA. V gave up 1 base and J gave up 10 bases, with 17 bases separating them.

This rearrangement joins TRBV10-3 to TRBJ1-1, with D uncertain. The CDR3 runs to 15 residues. Germline V gene sequence: CDR1 ENHRY, CDR2 SYGVKD. V gave up 3 bases and J gave up 3 bases, with 14 bases separating them. CDR3 DNA: TGTGCCATCAGTGACCTCAGGCTTAAGGACACTGAAGCTTTCTTT. This encodes CAISDLRLKDTEAFF.

The rearrangement links TRBV9 to TRBJ1-3, with 10 bases that match TRBD1. The CDR3 runs to 15 residues. V lost 3 bases and J lost 4; bases outside the gene matches: 4. The germline gives CDR1 SGDLS, CDR2 YYNGEE. The CDR3 region has the DNA TGTGCCAGCAGCGCAGGGACAGGGGCCGGAAACACCATATATTTT. It yields the protein CASSAGTGAGNTIYF.

The genes are TRBV7-9 and TRBJ2-7; tentative D call: TRBD2 (5 bases). In germline, CDR1 is SEHNR, CDR2 FQNEAQ (reference sequence). V shed 4 bases and J shed 5 bases, with 18 bases lying between them. The CDR3 is 15 residues long. In DNA, the CDR3 is TGTGCCAGCAGCTCGGAGGTCAGACCCCTCCACGAGCAGTACTTC. The encoded protein is CASSSEVRPLHEQYF.

The V and J genes are TRBV11-2 and TRBJ1-6, with 9 bases matching TRBD1. Germline V lookup: CDR1 SGHAT, CDR2 FQNNGV. J gave up 7 bases and V 3 bases, and 4 bases lay outside the gene matches. The CDR3 runs 15 residues. The CDR3 is CASSLRDRDNSPLHF. The CDR3 coding sequence is TGTGCCAGCAGCTTGAGGGACAGGGACAATTCACCCCTCCACTTT.

With regard to this clone: Other DNA variants within this sample encode the same CDR3. The chain couples TRBV5-1 to TRBJ2-1; 7 bases map to TRBD1. J gave up 7 bases and V 4 bases, and 11 bases lay outside the gene matches. Germline V CDR1 and CDR2: SGHRS, YFSETQ. This CDR3 spans 15 amino acids. This CDR3 reads CASSLTDREGNEQFF. The CDR3 DNA reads TGCGCCAGCAGCCTTACCGACAGGGAAGGAAATGAGCAGTTCTTC.

The gene calls are TRBV4-1 and TRBJ1-5, with D possibly matching TRBD1 (6 bases). Germline V gives CDR1 MGHRA, CDR2 YSYEKL. V lost 0 bases to trimming and J lost 2 bases, with 11 bases between them. This CDR3 is 16 amino acids long. The CDR3 sequence: CASSQDGGLGNQPQHF. The DNA of the CDR3 is TGCGCCAGCAGCCAAGACGGGGGGCTGGGCAATCAGCCCCAGCATTTT.

This clone was counted a single time. The chain recombines TRBV18 with TRBJ1-3; D unresolved. CDR1 and CDR2 from the germline V gene are KGHSH and LQKENI. Trimming shortened V by 2 bases and J by 3 bases, and 5 bases separated the two germline ends. CDR3 size: 13 residues. The CDR3 loop reads CASSPGNGNTIYF. The CDR3 DNA is TGTGCCAGCTCACCAGGGAATGGAAACACCATATATTTT. Together with reference TRBV18 and TRBJ1-3, the CDR3 gives the full variable domain: NAGVMQNPRHLVRRRGQEARLRCSPMKGHSHVYWYRQLPEEGLKFMVYLQKENIIDESGMPKERFSAEFPKEGPSILRIQQVVRGDSAAYFCASSPGNGNTIYFGEGSWLTVV.

The chain carries TRBV5-5 and TRBJ1-1; perhaps TRBD1 as D (5 bases). The V and J ends lost 3 bases and 1 base respectively, with 13 bases between them. CDR3 length equals 15 residues. CDR1 and CDR2 from the germline V gene are SGHKS and YYEKEE (reference sequence). CDR3: CASSWGGAQNTEAFF. In DNA, the CDR3 is TGTGCCAGCAGCTGGGGTGGGGCGCAGAACACTGAAGCTTTCTTT.

The chain carries TRBV3-1 (or the pseudogene TRBV3-2) and TRBJ1-4; unclear D gene. This CDR3 contains 16 residues. Germline CDR1 LGHDT, CDR2 YNNKEL (reference sequence). The V and J ends lost 0 bases and 6 bases respectively, with 14 bases between them. The DNA for the CDR3 is TGTGCCAGCAGCCAAGATTCGGAGGGAGACGATGAAAAACTGTTTTTT. Residues: CASSQDSEGDDEKLFF.

The J gene is TRBJ1-6, the V gene TRBV6-5, with D uncertain. V was cut by 8 bases and J by 4 bases, with 6 bases left in between. Germline CDR1 and CDR2: MNHEY and SVGAGI. The CDR3 runs to 12 residues. The CDR3 DNA reads TGTGCCAGCCGATCATATAATTCACCCCTCCACTTT. It yields the protein CASRSYNSPLHF.

This chain connects TRBV3-1 (or the pseudogene TRBV3-2) to TRBJ2-5; tentative D call: TRBD2 (5 bases). CDR3 length equals 15 residues. The V and J ends lost 1 base and 2 bases respectively, with 11 bases between them. Germline V lookup: CDR1 LGHDT, CDR2 YNNKEL (reference sequence). CDR3 amino acids: CASSQGIGGQETQYF. Written as DNA, the CDR3 is TGTGCCAGCAGCCAAGGAATAGGCGGGCAAGAGACCCAGTACTTC.

V is TRBV6-1 and J is TRBJ1-1; possible D gene TRBD1, 6 bases. This CDR3 region has 14 residues. Trimming left V 3 bases short and J 5 bases short, with 13 bases between. Per germline, CDR1 MNHNS and CDR2 SASEGT. The CDR3 loop reads CASSEPGGGTEAFF. The DNA for the CDR3 is TGTGCCAGCAGTGAGCCAGGAGGGGGGACTGAAGCTTTCTTT.

This chain uses TRBV19 with TRBJ1-1; a weak D match, TRBD1 (6 bases). V lost 4 bases and J lost 4, with 13 bases in between. CDR3 length: 14 residues. CDR1 and CDR2 from the germline V gene are LNHDA and SQIVND (reference sequence). The CDR3 loop reads CASSTSTGSTEAFF. CDR3 DNA: TGTGCCAGTAGTACATCTACAGGGAGCACTGAAGCTTTCTTT.

This clone was seen only a few times. As DNA, the CDR3 is TGTGCCACCAGCAGAGATGGGGGAACTGGGGCCAACGTCCTGACTTTC. This gives the protein CATSRDGGTGANVLTF. This sequence joins TRBV15 and TRBJ2-6; TRBD1 or TRBD2 may be the D gene (5 bases each). The V end lost 0 bases, the J end lost 2 bases, and 8 bases lay between the germline ends. The CDR3 sequence is 16 residues long. Germline CDR1 is LNHNV and CDR2 is YYDKDF (reference sequence).

This clone was detected a few times. In DNA, the CDR3 is TGTGCCAGTAGCACAGGGGGGCGTCAGCCCCAGCATTTT. Protein sequence: CASSTGGRQPQHF. The chain links TRBV19 to TRBJ1-5, with 8 bases lining up with TRBD1. The CDR3 sequence is 13 residues long. Germline V gives CDR1 LNHDA, CDR2 SQIVND (reference sequence). Trimming at V came to 6 bases and at J to 6 bases, leaving 4 bases not matched to a gene. Full variable domain (outside the CDR3, taken from reference TRBV19 and TRBJ1-5): DGGITQSPKYLFRKEGQNVTLSCEQNLNHDAMYWYRQDPGQGLRLIYYSQIVNDFQKGDIAEGYSVSREKKESFPLTVTSAQKNPTAFYLCASSTGGRQPQHFGDGTRLSIL.

The V call is TRBV14, the J call TRBJ1-2; the D gene is possibly TRBD1 (5 bases). The CDR3 has 16 amino acids. V was trimmed by 0 bases and J by 5 bases, leaving 16 bases between them. Germline V gene data show CDR1 as SGHDN and CDR2 as FVKESK. The CDR3 DNA follows: TGTGCCAGCAGCCAAGATCAGGAGGGGAGGATATATGGCTACACCTTC. Translation gives CASSQDQEGRIYGYTF.

The V gene is TRBV7-9, the J gene TRBJ1-2; D ambiguous. CDR1 and CDR2 from the germline V gene are SEHNR and FQNEAQ (reference sequence). The V gene lost 1 base and the J gene lost 7 bases, with 10 bases spanning the gap. The CDR3 totals 13 residues. This chain's CDR3 is CASSLGGLPGYTF. The DNA for the CDR3 is TGTGCCAGCAGCTTAGGAGGACTACCTGGCTACACCTTC.

V and J are TRBV2 and TRBJ2-2; the match to TRBD2 covers 15 bases. This CDR3 has 19 residues. Germline V gene sequence: CDR1 SNHLY, CDR2 FYNNEI. With V trimmed by 8 bases and J by 5 bases, 15 bases remained unmatched. The CDR3 is CASRYEGLAGGRRTGELFF. For the CDR3, the DNA is TGTGCCAGCCGCTACGAGGGACTAGCGGGGGGCCGTAGGACCGGGGAGCTGTTTTTT.

This rearrangement joins TRBV28 to TRBJ2-7; D perhaps matches TRBD2 (5 bases). V lost 7 bases and J lost 4, with 11 bases in between. The CDR3 has 12 amino acids. Germline lookup yields CDR1 MDHEN and CDR2 SYDVKM. CDR3 DNA: TGTGCCAGCACAGATCGGAGGTACGAGCAGTACTTC. Its protein product is CASTDRRYEQYF.